This entry lists 8 T cell receptor beta chains sequenced from one sample in a study of cytomegalovirus exposure and HLA in healthy donors. The study ran its PCR with 60 Vbeta and 13 Jbeta primers. Method: immunoSEQ multiplex PCR; TCRdb's copy keeps in-frame clones and lacks some. The sample holds over 85,000 clones, around 76% seen once. The specimen was PBMCs. The receptors come from a man younger than 40 in good health and CMV-seropositive.

This chain uses TRBV6-5 with TRBJ2-3; 7 bases fit TRBD1. Germline loops: CDR1 MNHEY, CDR2 SVGAGI. This CDR3 comprises 13 residues. V gave up 5 bases and J gave up 4 bases; unmatched junction bases: 3. The CDR3 is CASSLQGADTQYF. In DNA, the CDR3 is TGTGCCAGCAGTCTCCAGGGGGCAGATACGCAGTATTTT.

Worth noting for this clone: At one boundary the junction diverges from the germline segment, which might be a read error. This sample also contains other DNA sequences that code for the same CDR3. V is TRBV27 and J is TRBJ1-1; maybe TRBD1 (6 bases). The germline CDR1 and CDR2 sequences are MNHEY and SMNVEV (reference sequence). The CDR3 spans 16 residues. The DNA for the CDR3 is TGCGCCAGCAGCCTGACAGGAGCTGTGGTGAGTACTGAAGCTTTCTTT. This sequence encodes CASSLTGAVVSTEAFF.

The genes are TRBV7-9 and TRBJ2-5; tentative D call: TRBD1 (5 bases). The CDR3 is 13 residues long. V was cut by 3 bases and J by 7 bases, with 12 bases left in between. Germline-derived CDR1 and CDR2 are SEHNR and FQNEAQ (reference sequence). The chain's CDR3 is CASSFFQRGTQYF. The CDR3 bases are TGTGCCAGCAGCTTTTTCCAAAGGGGGACCCAGTACTTC.

The V gene is TRBV7-2, the J gene TRBJ2-3; 12 bases are a match to TRBD2. CDR3 length: 15 residues. Germline lookup yields CDR1 SGHTA and CDR2 FQGNSA. V lost 6 bases, J lost 4 bases, and 5 bases stayed unmatched. The CDR3 here is CASSLAGGWSDTQYF. In nucleotides, the CDR3 is TGTGCCAGCAGTCTAGCGGGGGGGTGGTCAGATACGCAGTATTTT. The full variable domain, in which reference TRBV7-2 and TRBJ2-3 provide the parts outside the CDR3, is GAGVSQSPSNKVTEKGKDVELRCDPISGHTALYWYRQSLGQGLEFLIYFQGNSAPDKSGLPSDRFSAERTGGSVSTLTIQRTQQEDSAVYLCASSLAGGWSDTQYFGPGTRLTVL.

The table lists this clone with a few counts. The V and J genes are TRBV4-1 and TRBJ2-7, with a tentative D call TRBD2 (6 bases). V was trimmed by 0 bases and J by 10 bases, leaving 13 bases between them. From germline, CDR1 is MGHRA and CDR2 YSYEKL. There are 13 residues in the CDR3. CDR3 DNA sequence: TGCGCCAGCAGCCAAGAAGGGTTAGGGACTCAGTACTTC. Amino acid sequence: CASSQEGLGTQYF.

CDR3 sequence (DNA): TGTGCCAGCACCCGCGCCGGGGACAGACTCAGCCTTTATCAGCCCCAGCATTTT. The encoded protein is CASTRAGDRLSLYQPQHF. The chain joins TRBV28 to TRBJ1-5; 7 nucleotides line up with TRBD1. Trimming took 7 bases from V and 5 from J; bases not matched to a gene: 20. This CDR3 has 18 amino acids. In germline, CDR1 is MDHEN, CDR2 SYDVKM.

V and J are TRBV4-2 and TRBJ1-4; D perhaps matches TRBD1 (6 bases). The germline V gene has CDR1 LGHNA and CDR2 YNFKEQ. Trimming removed 1 base at V and 4 bases at J, with 10 bases between. There are 15 residues in the CDR3. This CDR3 is CASSQAAGVNEKLFF. The CDR3 bases are TGTGCCAGCAGCCAAGCGGCAGGGGTTAATGAAAAACTGTTTTTT.

The rearrangement joins TRBV27 to TRBJ2-1, with D perhaps TRBD1 (5 bases). Germline CDR1 reads MNHEY; CDR2 reads SMNVEV (reference sequence). This CDR3 spans 18 amino acids. Trimming took off 4 bases at V and 0 bases at J, with 19 bases between the two ends. This chain's CDR3 is CASSSTRGHSRSYNEQFF. CDR3 coding DNA: TGTGCCAGCAGTTCAACCCGCGGACATTCGCGCTCCTACAATGAGCAGTTCTTC.